This T cell receptor beta chain came from a study of identical twins. This clonotype was picked up many times. The CDR3 runs 18 residues. V shed 5 bases and J shed 0 bases, with 22 bases lying between them. A universal primer binding site was introduced by template switching. The final cDNA contained unique molecular identifiers. TCRdb ran MiXCR on the 5' RACE reads and lists one entry per CDR3 protein. The profile covers about 340,000 distinct CDR3 sequences, with 12% appearing a single time and about 7% taken by the ten largest. These data were also filed under a second study, of yellow fever vaccine responses in identical twins. That work adds: Twins' vaccine T cell response reportedly gave the appearance of partial convergence and partial personalization.

This chain links TRBV12-3 or TRBV12-4 with TRBJ1-1; no definite D call. The TCR comes from a woman between 18 and 29 years old in good health. Source material: CD8+ T cells sorted from blood. Here the CDR3 DNA reads TGTGCCAGCAGTCCGCGAATTTCCGACGGTACCATGAACACTGAAGCTTTCTTT. Protein product: CASSPRISDGTMNTEAFF.